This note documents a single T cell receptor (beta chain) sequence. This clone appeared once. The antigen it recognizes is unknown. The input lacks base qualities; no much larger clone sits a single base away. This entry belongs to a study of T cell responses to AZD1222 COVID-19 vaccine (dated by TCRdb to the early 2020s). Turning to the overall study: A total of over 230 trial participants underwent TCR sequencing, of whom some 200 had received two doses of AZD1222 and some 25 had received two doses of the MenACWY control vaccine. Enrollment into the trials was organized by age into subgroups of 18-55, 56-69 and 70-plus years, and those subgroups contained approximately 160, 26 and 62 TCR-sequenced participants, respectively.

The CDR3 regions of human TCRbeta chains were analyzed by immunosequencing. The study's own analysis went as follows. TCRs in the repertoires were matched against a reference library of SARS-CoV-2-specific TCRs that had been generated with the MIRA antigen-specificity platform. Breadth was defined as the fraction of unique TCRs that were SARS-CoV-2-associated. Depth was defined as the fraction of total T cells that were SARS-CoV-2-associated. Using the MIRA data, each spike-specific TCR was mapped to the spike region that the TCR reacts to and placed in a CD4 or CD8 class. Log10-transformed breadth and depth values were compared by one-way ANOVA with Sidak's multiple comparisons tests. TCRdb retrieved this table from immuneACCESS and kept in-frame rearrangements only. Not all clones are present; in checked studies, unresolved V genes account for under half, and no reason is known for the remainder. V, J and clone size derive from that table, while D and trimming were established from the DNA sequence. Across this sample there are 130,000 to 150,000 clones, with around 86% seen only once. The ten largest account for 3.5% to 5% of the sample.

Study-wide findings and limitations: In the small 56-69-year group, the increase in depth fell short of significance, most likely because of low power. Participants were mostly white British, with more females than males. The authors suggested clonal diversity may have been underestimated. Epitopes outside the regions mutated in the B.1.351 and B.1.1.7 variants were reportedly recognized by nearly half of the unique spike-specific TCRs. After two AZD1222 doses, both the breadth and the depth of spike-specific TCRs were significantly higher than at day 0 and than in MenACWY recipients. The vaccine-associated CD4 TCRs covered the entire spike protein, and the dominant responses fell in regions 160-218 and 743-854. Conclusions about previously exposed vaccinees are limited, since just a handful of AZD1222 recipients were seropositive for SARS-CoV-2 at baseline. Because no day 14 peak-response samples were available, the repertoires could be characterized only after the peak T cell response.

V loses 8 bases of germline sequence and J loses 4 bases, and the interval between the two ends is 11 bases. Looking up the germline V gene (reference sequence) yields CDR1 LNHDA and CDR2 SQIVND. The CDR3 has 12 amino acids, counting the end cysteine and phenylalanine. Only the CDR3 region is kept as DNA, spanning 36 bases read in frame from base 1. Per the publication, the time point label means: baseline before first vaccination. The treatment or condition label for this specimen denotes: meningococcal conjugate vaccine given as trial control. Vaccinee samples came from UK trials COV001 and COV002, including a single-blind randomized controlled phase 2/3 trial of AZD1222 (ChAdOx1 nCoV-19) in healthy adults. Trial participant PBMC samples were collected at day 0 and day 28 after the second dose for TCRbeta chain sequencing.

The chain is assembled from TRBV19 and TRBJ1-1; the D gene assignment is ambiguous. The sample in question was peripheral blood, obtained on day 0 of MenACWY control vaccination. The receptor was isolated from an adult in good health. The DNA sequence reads TGTGCCAGTTCAAGCAGGCTCACTGAAGCTTTCTTT. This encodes CASSSRLTEAFF.